This T cell receptor beta chain was identified in a study of shared clonotypes between healthy human individuals. The V end lost 0 bases, the J end lost 8 bases, and 14 bases lay between the germline ends. This CDR3 is built from 15 residues. Looked up from germline, CDR1 is MGHRA and CDR2 is YSYEKL. Sequencing used immunoSEQ multiplex PCR; TCRdb keeps in-frame clones, though not all of them. This sample has approximately 100,000 clones, with 67% found just once. The chain uses TRBV4-1 and TRBJ2-1; maybe TRBD1 (6 bases). Sequencing used memory CD8+ T cells sorted from blood. The subset here: CD45RO+ cells pooled with CCR7-negative TemRA cells. The source is a man aged 25 to 40 in good health. The DNA of the CDR3 is TGCGCCAGCAGCCAAGAGACACAGGGTAAATATGAGCAGTTCTTC. It yields the protein CASSQETQGKYEQFF.